Following are 32 T cell receptor beta chains from one sample sequenced in a study of shared clonotypes between healthy human individuals. Clones were read by immunoSEQ multiplex PCR, and TCRdb kept only the in-frame ones, dropping some. The sample consists of some 1,600,000 clones, around 98% of them appearing once. The specimen was naive CD4+ T cells sorted from blood. The subset: CD45RA+ positively selected. These receptors were taken from a man aged 30 to 45 in good health.

This chain connects TRBV28 to TRBJ1-2; no definite D call. Germline loops: CDR1 MDHEN, CDR2 SYDVKM. The V gene lost 3 bases and the J gene lost 1 base, with 6 bases spanning the gap. CDR3 length equals 13 residues. CDR3 region: CASSFNSNYGYTF. CDR3 coding DNA: TGTGCCAGCAGTTTTAACAGTAACTATGGCTACACCTTC.

This chain connects TRBV5-4 to TRBJ1-2, with 9 bases matching TRBD1. This CDR3 is 14 amino acids long. Germline V gene sequence: CDR1 SGHNT, CDR2 YYREEE (reference sequence). The V segment lost 2 bases and the J segment 5 bases; nucleotides outside the gene matches: 4. The CDR3 DNA reads TGTGCCAGCAGCTTACAGGGGGCATTTTATGGCTACACCTTC. It is translated as CASSLQGAFYGYTF.

The chain combines TRBV13 with TRBJ1-2; no reliable D call. Germline values: CDR1 PRHDT, CDR2 FYEKMQ (reference sequence). This CDR3 contains 15 residues. Trimming shortened V by 3 bases and J by 0 bases, and 11 bases separated the two germline ends. The CDR3 is CASSFGDIPNYGYTF. The CDR3 DNA follows: TGTGCCAGCAGCTTCGGCGACATCCCTAACTATGGCTACACCTTC.

This chain connects TRBV6-1 to TRBJ2-1; 11 positions agree with TRBD1. This CDR3 comprises 16 residues. V shed 0 bases and J 9 bases; nucleotides not matched to a gene: 7. From germline, CDR1 is MNHNS and CDR2 SASEGT. The CDR3 coding sequence is TGTGCCAGCAGTGAAGCGTTGGACAGGGGGCGCGGTGAGCAGTTCTTC. Its protein is CASSEALDRGRGEQFF.

J is TRBJ2-7 and V is TRBV28; 11 positions match TRBD1. CDR3 length equals 15 residues. The germline CDR1 and CDR2 sequences are MDHEN and SYDVKM. The V gene end was trimmed by 2 bases and the J gene end by 6 bases; junction bases not matched to a gene: 6. In nucleotides, the CDR3 is TGTGCCAGCAGTTTAGGGGACAGGGGGTTTCGCGAGCAGTACTTC. It is translated as CASSLGDRGFREQYF.

A single count supports this clone. J is TRBJ2-5 and V is TRBV9; the match to TRBD2 covers 9 bases. From germline, CDR1 is SGDLS and CDR2 YYNGEE. CDR3 length: 17 amino acids. Trimming at V came to 1 base and at J to 5 bases, leaving 12 bases not matched to a gene. CDR3 DNA sequence: TGTGCCAGCAGCGTAACGCTAGCGGGAACAGGTGTGGAGACCCAGTACTTC. Its translation: CASSVTLAGTGVETQYF.

The CDR3: CASSLLETSYNEQFF. The CDR3 DNA reads as TGTGCCAGCAGCCTACTAGAGACCTCCTACAATGAGCAGTTCTTC. This chain uses TRBV7-2 with TRBJ2-1; tentative D call: TRBD2 (5 bases). Germline V gives CDR1 SGHTA, CDR2 FQGNSA. V shed 5 bases and J shed 0 bases, with 11 bases lying between them. This CDR3 is 15 amino acids long.

The gene calls are TRBV6-1 and TRBJ2-7; D assignment may be TRBD1 or TRBD2 (5 bases each). Germline lookup yields CDR1 MNHNS and CDR2 SASEGT. This CDR3 spans 14 amino acids. The V end was cut by 0 bases, the J end by 4 bases, with 10 bases between. The CDR3: CASSEAGTEYEQYF. CDR3 coding DNA: TGTGCCAGCAGTGAAGCGGGGACCGAGTACGAGCAGTACTTC.

The V call is TRBV29-1, the J call TRBJ2-7; the match to TRBD1 covers 8 bases. The CDR3 is made up of 10 amino acids. The germline V gene has CDR1 SQVTM and CDR2 ANQGSEA. With 6 bases clipped from V and 10 bases from J, the junction kept 5 bases outside the gene matches. The CDR3 region has the DNA TGCAGCGTAGCGTCAGGGGGCCAGTACTTC. Residues: CSVASGGQYF.

The chain uses TRBV28 and TRBJ1-2; D unresolved. Germline V CDR1 and CDR2: MDHEN, SYDVKM. V lost 6 bases and J lost 4, with 9 bases in between. The CDR3 runs to 12 residues. In DNA form, the CDR3 reads TGTGCCAGCAGGGCAGGTGTCTATGGCTACACCTTC. It specifies CASRAGVYGYTF.

The rearrangement links TRBV27 to TRBJ1-4, with 9 bases matching TRBD1. With 6 bases clipped from V and 10 bases from J, the junction kept 9 bases outside the gene matches. The CDR3 has 14 amino acids. Germline CDR1 MNHEY, CDR2 SMNVEV (reference sequence). CDR3 sequence (DNA): TGTGCCAGCAGCCCGACAGGGGGTTGGAGAAAACTGTTTTTT. Its protein is CASSPTGGWRKLFF.

The V gene is TRBV5-1, the J gene TRBJ2-6; D is unresolved. The length of the CDR3 is 17 residues. From germline, CDR1 is SGHRS and CDR2 YFSETQ. Trimming shortened V by 2 bases and J by 1 base, and 13 bases separated the two germline ends. CDR3: CASSFLREASGANVLTF. DNA for the CDR3: TGCGCCAGCAGCTTTTTAAGGGAAGCGTCTGGGGCCAACGTCCTGACTTTC.

This rearrangement joins TRBV11-3 to TRBJ2-7; 12 bases fit TRBD1. CDR1 and CDR2 (germline): SGHNT, YENEEA. V lost 5 bases to trimming and J lost 7 bases; unmatched junction nucleotides: 9. The CDR3 runs 15 residues. The CDR3 sequence: CASSPGGDRGREQYF. Written as DNA, the CDR3 is TGTGCCAGCAGCCCAGGCGGGGACAGGGGGCGGGAGCAGTACTTC.

The chain employs TRBV19 and TRBJ2-2; 9 bases agree with TRBD2. The CDR3 sequence is 14 residues long. The V segment lost 4 bases and the J segment 6 bases; nucleotides outside the gene matches: 3. CDR1 LNHDA and CDR2 SQIVND come from the germline V gene (reference sequence). In DNA, the CDR3 is TGTGCCAGTAGTAGCGGGAGGGCCGCCGGGGAGCTGTTTTTT. Encoded protein: CASSSGRAAGELFF.

The V and J genes are TRBV6-6 and TRBJ1-2; no firm D call. V was clipped by 8 bases and J by 8 bases, with 9 bases between them. Germline CDR1 MNHNY, CDR2 SVGAGI (reference sequence). The CDR3 totals 10 residues. The CDR3 spells CASALVGYTF. CDR3 coding DNA: TGTGCCAGCGCCTTAGTGGGCTACACCTTC.

V and J are TRBV5-1 and TRBJ1-1; D is undetermined. The germline V and J ends were trimmed by 0 bases and 5 bases, with 11 bases remaining between them. Germline values: CDR1 SGHRS, CDR2 YFSETQ. CDR3 length equals 14 residues. As DNA, the CDR3 is TGCGCCAGCAGCTTGGATGGCAGCCAGACTGAAGCTTTCTTT. Translating gives CASSLDGSQTEAFF. The whole variable domain, filled in from reference TRBV5-1 and TRBJ1-1, reads KAGVTQTPRYLIKTRGQQVTLSCSPISGHRSVSWYQQTPGQGLQFLFEYFSETQRNKGNFPGRFSGRQFSNSRSEMNVSTLELGDSALYLCASSLDGSQTEAFFGQGTRLTVV.

This chain connects TRBV5-6 to TRBJ1-5; no firm D call. V was pared by 0 bases and J by 4 bases, with 5 bases between. The CDR3 length is 13 residues. Germline V gene lookup returns CDR1 SGHDT and CDR2 YYEEEE. The DNA for the CDR3 is TGTGCCAGCAGCTTGGTAGGGAATCAGCCCCAGCATTTT. It is translated as CASSLVGNQPQHF.

This CDR3 is CASVRLAGDYEQYF. The CDR3 coding sequence is TGCGCCAGCGTTAGACTAGCGGGGGATTACGAGCAGTACTTC. V and J are TRBV10-2 and TRBJ2-7, with TRBD2 matching over 12 bases. This CDR3 is built from 14 residues. Trimming took 8 bases from V and 4 from J; bases not matched to a gene: 6. Germline lookup yields CDR1 WSHSY and CDR2 SAAADI.

The J gene is TRBJ1-2, the V gene TRBV5-1; 7 nucleotides line up with TRBD1. Germline V CDR1 and CDR2: SGHRS, YFSETQ. CDR3 length: 14 amino acids. With 6 bases clipped from V and 4 bases from J, the junction kept 9 bases outside the gene matches. The CDR3 loop reads CASKGTVPGYGYTF. The CDR3 DNA follows: TGCGCCAGCAAGGGGACAGTTCCAGGCTATGGCTACACCTTC.

Concerning this clone itself: This sample also contains other DNA sequences that code for the same CDR3. This chain joins TRBV29-1 and TRBJ2-7, with TRBD1 matching 10 bases. This CDR3 comprises 12 residues. From germline, CDR1 is SQVTM and CDR2 ANQGSEA. V was clipped by 6 bases and J by 3 bases; unmatched bases: 2. The CDR3 reads CSVGTGVYEQYF. The CDR3 DNA follows: TGCAGCGTAGGGACAGGGGTCTACGAGCAGTACTTC.

On this clone itself: Other DNA sequences from this sample encode an identical CDR3 as well. CDR3 in DNA: TGTGCCAGCTCACCGCGGACTAGTAGCTCCTACGAGCAGTACTTC. It is translated as CASSPRTSSSYEQYF. The chain couples TRBV18 to TRBJ2-7; 7 nucleotides line up with TRBD2. The CDR3 runs to 15 residues. V lost 3 bases to trimming and J lost 0 bases; unmatched junction nucleotides: 5. The V gene's germline CDR1 is KGHSH and CDR2 LQKENI.

The chain couples TRBV25-1 to TRBJ2-1, with TRBD2 identical over 7 bases. Trimming removed 0 bases from V and 0 bases from J; junction bases left unmatched: 8. The CDR3 spans 18 residues. The germline gives CDR1 MGHDK, CDR2 SYGVNS. The CDR3 here is CASSEYEKRESSYNEQFF. CDR3 in DNA: TGTGCCAGCAGTGAATACGAAAAGCGGGAAAGCTCCTACAATGAGCAGTTCTTC.

The chain carries TRBV10-3 and TRBJ2-7, with 7 nucleotides matching TRBD2. The CDR3 length is 17 residues. The ends lost 10 bases at V and 1 base at J; junction bases unmatched: 19. Germline assignment: CDR1 ENHRY and CDR2 SYGVKD. The CDR3 spells CATMGGFGFPDSYEQYF. Written as DNA, the CDR3 is TGTGCCACCATGGGGGGGTTCGGGTTCCCGGATTCCTACGAGCAGTACTTC.

The gene calls are TRBV27 and TRBJ1-2; D possibly corresponds to TRBD1 (5 bases). The CDR3 has 17 residues. V lost 4 bases and J lost 6, with 24 bases in between. The germline V gene encodes CDR1 MNHEY and CDR2 SMNVEV (reference sequence). The CDR3, as DNA: TGTGCCAGCAGTTCCGGACCCCCACGATTGGCAGGGAATGGCTACACCTTC. It yields the protein CASSSGPPRLAGNGYTF.

V gene TRBV18 combines with J gene TRBJ2-7; TRBD2 might be the D (5 bases). Trimming took 4 bases from V and 3 from J, leaving 13 bases between them. The CDR3 spans 14 residues. Looked up from germline, CDR1 is KGHSH and CDR2 is LQKENI. DNA of the CDR3: TGTGCCAGCTCACGGGCTACCCGGGACTACGAGCAGTACTTC. It translates to CASSRATRDYEQYF.

A word on this clone: The identical CDR3 is also encoded by other nucleotide sequences in the sample. The V gene is TRBV28, the J gene TRBJ2-7, with D possibly matching TRBD2 (6 bases). The V gene's germline CDR1 is MDHEN and CDR2 SYDVKM. This CDR3 spans 14 amino acids. Trimming cost V 3 bases and J 0 bases, with 9 bases left between them. The CDR3 is CASSFGGSSYEQYF. The DNA for the CDR3 is TGTGCCAGCAGTTTTGGGGGGAGCTCCTACGAGCAGTACTTC.

This clone occurred once. The chain uses TRBV7-8 and TRBJ1-5, with D hard to call. Trimming took 2 bases from V and 5 from J, leaving 10 bases between them. In germline, CDR1 is SGHVS, CDR2 FQNEAQ. This CDR3 is built from 14 residues. This CDR3 is CASSLSEVDQPQHF. CDR3 DNA: TGTGCCAGCAGCTTAAGTGAGGTAGATCAGCCCCAGCATTTT.

This chain connects TRBV6-5 to TRBJ2-5; D gene uncertain. The CDR3 totals 15 residues. Between the trimmed V and J ends, which lost 2 bases and 5 bases, there was a span of 15 bases. Per the germline V gene, CDR1 is MNHEY and CDR2 is SVGAGI. The CDR3 DNA reads TGTGCCAGCAGTTACCCCGGTGGGATGGGGGAGACCCAGTACTTC. This codes for CASSYPGGMGETQYF.

This chain connects TRBV2 to TRBJ1-2, with a weak D call TRBD1 (5 bases). The CDR3 length is 15 residues. Germline V CDR1 and CDR2: SNHLY, FYNNEI. V lost 6 bases and J 5 bases, leaving 19 bases between the germline ends. The CDR3 nucleotides read TGTGCCAGCAGGGCTAGACATGGTCAGGGTTATGGCTACACCTTC. This translates into CASRARHGQGYGYTF.

The chain uses TRBV4-3 and TRBJ1-5; 9 bases match TRBD1. This CDR3 spans 19 amino acids. The germline gives CDR1 LGHNA, CDR2 YSLEER. Trimming removed 1 base from V and 0 bases from J; junction bases left unmatched: 10. The DNA for the CDR3 is TGCGCCAGCAGCCAAGGGGAACAGGGGGCGGTTTATAGCAATCAGCCCCAGCATTTT. This gives the protein CASSQGEQGAVYSNQPQHF.

V and J are TRBV7-2 and TRBJ1-5, with D unresolved. Germline V lookup: CDR1 SGHTA, CDR2 FQGNSA. The CDR3 runs 12 residues. Deletions cut 7 bases from V and 4 bases from J, with 8 bases between. The CDR3 region is CASTQSNQPQHF. The CDR3 DNA sequence: TGTGCCAGCACCCAGAGTAATCAGCCCCAGCATTTT.

V is TRBV4-3 and J is TRBJ2-7, with 8 bases fitting TRBD2. CDR1 LGHNA and CDR2 YSLEER come from the germline V gene. The CDR3 is made up of 17 amino acids. V was clipped by 4 bases and J by 3 bases; unmatched bases: 14. The CDR3 spells CASSRAWREAPIYEQYF. The CDR3 coding sequence is TGCGCCAGCAGCCGAGCCTGGCGGGAGGCCCCAATCTACGAGCAGTACTTC.